These 18 T cell receptor beta chains were sequenced from one sample in a study of human T cells and chemical hapten exposure. Total RNA was isolated from whole blood that had not been fractionated. TCRdb re-analysed the 5' RACE reads in MiXCR, keeping a single row per CDR3 protein. The table has 70,000 to 85,000 distinct CDR3 sequences, about 16% seen once. The receptors come from a female donor in good health.

The chain is built from TRBV4-3 and TRBJ2-1; 11 nucleotides align to TRBD2. Germline V gene lookup returns CDR1 LGHNA and CDR2 YSLEER. This CDR3 comprises 17 residues. With 0 bases clipped from V and 6 bases from J, the junction kept 7 bases outside the gene matches. CDR3 protein: CASSQEKLAGAINEQFF. CDR3 nucleotide sequence: TGCGCCAGCAGCCAAGAAAAACTAGCGGGGGCAATCAATGAGCAGTTCTTC.

The chain uses TRBV7-6 and TRBJ2-1, with D possibly matching TRBD1 (6 bases). Germline CDR1 and CDR2: SGHVS and FNYEAQ. The CDR3 consists of 16 residues. Between the trimmed V and J ends, which lost 4 bases and 7 bases, there was a span of 20 bases. The CDR3 coding sequence is TGTGCCAGCAGCTCCCCGCCAGGGGATCTTATAAATGAGCAGTTCTTC. It encodes CASSSPPGDLINEQFF.

The chain combines TRBV20-1 with TRBJ2-7, with a possible D match to TRBD2 (7 bases). V was clipped by 0 bases and J by 0 bases, with 12 bases between them. Per the germline V gene, CDR1 is DFQATT and CDR2 is SNEGSKA (reference sequence). The CDR3 is 15 residues long. Here the CDR3 DNA reads TGCAGTGCTAGAGATGGGAGGGGGGACTCCTACGAGCAGTACTTC. This gives the protein CSARDGRGDSYEQYF.

The sample holds many counts of this clonotype. The V gene is TRBV12-5, the J gene TRBJ2-1; 9 bases map to TRBD2. With 6 bases clipped from V and 4 bases from J, the junction kept 19 bases outside the gene matches. The CDR3 runs to 19 residues. Germline V gives CDR1 LGHNT, CDR2 FRNRAP. CDR3 nucleotides: TGTGCTAGTGGCCGAATAGAGGGCGGGGGGGCTCCCAAATACAATGAGCAGTTCTTC. Translating it yields CASGRIEGGGAPKYNEQFF. The whole variable domain, filled in from reference TRBV12-5 and TRBJ2-1, reads DARVTQTPRHKVTEMGQEVTMRCQPILGHNTVFWYRQTMMQGLELLAYFRNRAPLDDSGMPKDRFSAEMPDATLATLKIQPSEPRDSAVYFCASGRIEGGGAPKYNEQFFGPGTRLTVL.

This clonotype was seen a few times. The V and J genes are TRBV7-2 and TRBJ1-4; 8 positions agree with TRBD1. Trimming cost V 5 bases and J 10 bases; bases outside gene matches: 3. The CDR3 length is 12 residues. CDR1 is SGHTA, CDR2 FQGNSA, per germline. The CDR3 reads CASSRGQGKLFF. The CDR3 nucleotides are TGTGCCAGCAGCCGAGGACAGGGAAAACTGTTTTTT.

This chain connects TRBV7-8 to TRBJ2-5; unclear D gene. The V end was cut by 0 bases, the J end by 7 bases, with 12 bases between. The germline V gene has CDR1 SGHVS and CDR2 FQNEAQ. This CDR3 has 14 amino acids. The CDR3 is CASSLARLPGTQYF. The CDR3 nucleotides are TGTGCCAGCAGCTTAGCGCGTCTACCAGGGACCCAGTACTTC.

The V gene is TRBV5-1, the J gene TRBJ2-3; 9 bases are shared with TRBD2. The CDR3 extends over 15 amino acids. Germline loops: CDR1 SGHRS, CDR2 YFSETQ. J was trimmed by 4 bases and V by 4 bases; bases with no gene match: 7. The CDR3 region has the DNA TGCGCCAGCAGCGCTTCTAGCGGGACCTCAGATACGCAGTATTTT. This encodes CASSASSGTSDTQYF.

This clonotype was detected a few times. The chain combines TRBV6-5 with TRBJ1-6, with a tentative D call TRBD1 (5 bases). CDR3 length equals 14 residues. The V end was cut by 3 bases, the J end by 11 bases, with 14 bases between. Per the germline V gene, CDR1 is MNHEY and CDR2 is SVGAGI. Written as DNA, the CDR3 is TGTGCCAGCAGTTATGTAGGGGATACGCCACCCCTCCACTTT. Its translation: CASSYVGDTPPLHF.

The V and J genes are TRBV28 and TRBJ1-1, with a possible D match to TRBD1 (6 bases). This CDR3 comprises 12 residues. Trimming stripped 4 bases from V and 11 bases from J, with 14 bases between. The V gene's germline CDR1 is MDHEN and CDR2 SYDVKM. CDR3 sequence reads: CASSWGGLMAFF. CDR3 sequence (DNA): TGTGCCAGCAGTTGGGGGGGGCTAATGGCTTTCTTT.

V is TRBV28 and J is TRBJ1-1, with D unclear. Germline V CDR1 and CDR2: MDHEN, SYDVKM. The ends were cut back, 5 bases at V and 3 bases at J, with 16 bases in the middle. This CDR3 region has 15 residues. CDR3 residues: CASSPSGFRYTEAFF. The CDR3 nucleotides read TGTGCCAGCAGTCCTTCCGGGTTCCGATACACTGAAGCTTTCTTT.

The chain recombines TRBV6-5 with TRBJ2-3, with D possibly matching TRBD1 (6 bases). CDR3 length equals 16 residues. Trimming removed 5 bases at V and 0 bases at J, with 15 bases between. From germline, CDR1 is MNHEY and CDR2 SVGAGI. The CDR3 nucleotides read TGTGCCAGCAGTCGCAAAACAGGGTTTAGCACAGATACGCAGTATTTT. Its protein is CASSRKTGFSTDTQYF.

This clonotype came up many times. The rearrangement uses TRBV29-1 and TRBJ2-3; a weak D match, TRBD1 (5 bases). This CDR3 has 12 amino acids. With 7 bases removed from V and 1 base from J, the gap between germline ends came to 9 bases. The germline V gene encodes CDR1 SQVTM and CDR2 ANQGSEA. The CDR3 DNA reads TGCAGCGCCCAGGGCGGCACAGATACGCAGTATTTT. Translating gives CSAQGGTDTQYF.

The V and J genes are TRBV7-9 and TRBJ1-1; TRBD1 aligns across 9 bases. Germline trimming cut 4 bases from V and 7 bases from J; bases unmatched to any gene: 7. The germline CDR1 and CDR2 sequences are SEHNR and FQNEAQ (reference sequence). The CDR3 totals 14 residues. The CDR3 is CASSYRGRTGEAFF. As DNA, the CDR3 is TGTGCCAGCAGCTACAGGGGGCGTACAGGTGAAGCTTTCTTT.

The chain has TRBV27 and TRBJ1-5, with unresolved D. V was pared by 8 bases and J by 2 bases, with 16 bases between. The length of the CDR3 is 15 residues. CDR1 MNHEY and CDR2 SMNVEV come from the germline V gene (reference sequence). The CDR3 protein is CASLPTGRGNQPQHF. The DNA of the CDR3 is TGTGCCAGCCTACCGACGGGCCGGGGCAATCAGCCCCAGCATTTT.

The chain carries TRBV5-1 and TRBJ1-5; no reliable D call. Trimming left V 4 bases short and J 5 bases short, with 10 bases between. The CDR3 has 13 amino acids. Germline V gene lookup returns CDR1 SGHRS and CDR2 YFSETQ. The CDR3 coding sequence is TGCGCCAGCAGCGTGGAGGTGGATCAGCCCCAGCATTTT. Amino acid sequence: CASSVEVDQPQHF. Supplemented by reference TRBV5-1 and TRBJ1-5, the full variable domain reads KAGVTQTPRYLIKTRGQQVTLSCSPISGHRSVSWYQQTPGQGLQFLFEYFSETQRNKGNFPGRFSGRQFSNSRSEMNVSTLELGDSALYLCASSVEVDQPQHFGDGTRLSIL.

This clonotype has just a few counts. CDR3: CASSSRGRELYTEAFF. CDR3 in DNA: TGTGCCAGCAGTTCCAGGGGGCGCGAATTGTACACTGAAGCTTTCTTT. This chain connects TRBV5-6 to TRBJ1-1; TRBD1 matches at 8 bases. CDR3 length equals 16 residues. From germline, CDR1 is SGHDT and CDR2 YYEEEE. Losses at the gene ends were 5 bases for V and 3 bases for J; bases not matched to a gene: 12.

On this clonotype itself: An end of the junction does not agree with germline; a read error may underlie this. The chain carries TRBV7-2 and TRBJ1-1; D remains unclear. This CDR3 is 14 amino acids long. The germline gives CDR1 SGHTA, CDR2 FQGNSA. The CDR3: CASRRTGSGTEDFF. The CDR3 region has the DNA TGTGCCAGCAGAAGAACGGGGAGTGGTACTGAAGATTTCTTT.

Written as DNA, the CDR3 is TGTGCCAGCAGTTACCTGGGACCGTCTGGAGGAAAACTGTTTTTT. Translated, it gives CASSYLGPSGGKLFF. This chain connects TRBV6-2 or TRBV6-3 to TRBJ1-4; a weak D match, TRBD1 (5 bases). Germline-derived CDR1 and CDR2 are MNHEY and SVGEGT. CDR3 size: 15 residues. Trimming shortened V by 2 bases and J by 10 bases, and 17 bases separated the two germline ends.